The next 27 T cell receptor beta chains were all read from a single sample in a study of blood T cell repertoires in COVID-19. The method was immunoSEQ multiplex PCR; TCRdb's version includes in-frame clones alone and lacks a portion of them. The sample includes roughly 190,000 clones, less than 90% of them seen just once. Sequenced input: peripheral blood. These receptors all come from a human donor in a cohort sampled during active COVID-19.

This rearrangement joins TRBV15 to TRBJ2-4; TRBD2 agrees at 10 bases. The CDR3 totals 13 residues. The trim removed 5 bases at V and 9 bases at J, leaving 4 bases unmatched. Per the germline V gene, CDR1 is LNHNV and CDR2 is YYDKDF (reference sequence). In nucleotides, the CDR3 is TGTGCCACCAGCCTCGAGCGGGAGGGCATTCAGTACTTC. Translating it yields CATSLEREGIQYF.

The V and J genes are TRBV6-5 and TRBJ2-7; D possibly corresponds to TRBD1 (6 bases). Germline CDR1 reads MNHEY; CDR2 reads SVGAGI. Deletions cut 7 bases from V and 4 bases from J, with 11 bases between. This CDR3 region has 12 residues. The chain's CDR3 is CASKGVKYEQYF. For the CDR3, the DNA is TGTGCCAGCAAGGGGGTTAAATACGAGCAGTACTTC.

The rearrangement links TRBV15 to TRBJ2-1; 12 nucleotides line up with TRBD2. This CDR3 is built from 15 residues. Trimming cost V 2 bases and J 10 bases; bases outside gene matches: 6. The germline V gene encodes CDR1 LNHNV and CDR2 YYDKDF (reference sequence). The CDR3 nucleotides are TGTGCCACCAGCAGAAAGACTAGCGGGAGAGGGGAGCAGTTCTTC. This translates into CATSRKTSGRGEQFF.

The gene calls are TRBV30 and TRBJ1-2; D is unresolved. CDR1 and CDR2 (germline): GTSNPN, SVGIG (reference sequence). CDR3 length: 12 amino acids. V was cut by 4 bases and J by 8 bases, with 14 bases left in between. CDR3 DNA: TGTGCCTGGATCCGGGGAATGTTCGGCTACACCTTC. This codes for CAWIRGMFGYTF.

The chain uses TRBV27 and TRBJ1-2, with D perhaps matching TRBD1 (5 bases). The germline V gene has CDR1 MNHEY and CDR2 SMNVEV (reference sequence). The CDR3 spans 12 residues. V lost 3 bases and J 13 bases, leaving 15 bases between the germline ends. This CDR3 is CASSFSGGRFTF. Written as DNA, the CDR3 is TGTGCCAGCAGTTTTTCGGGGGGAAGGTTCACCTTC.

The V gene is TRBV13, the J gene TRBJ2-7; TRBD1 is a possible D gene (5 bases). The CDR3 has 11 amino acids. The ends were cut back, 8 bases at V and 7 bases at J, with 12 bases in the middle. Per germline, CDR1 PRHDT and CDR2 FYEKMQ (reference sequence). CDR3 sequence (DNA): TGTGCCAGCCAGGGAAACGGGGAGCAGTACGTC. Amino acid sequence: CASQGNGEQYV.

This chain links TRBV19 with TRBJ1-6, with D uncertain. The CDR3 sequence is 13 residues long. V was pared by 5 bases and J by 9 bases, with 11 bases between. Germline loops: CDR1 LNHDA, CDR2 SQIVND (reference sequence). The CDR3 DNA reads as TGTGCCAGTAGTGTTCCTCGGGGTTCACCCCTCCACTTT. It yields the protein CASSVPRGSPLHF.

V usage is TRBV6-6 and J usage is TRBJ1-6; 7 bases map to TRBD1. The CDR3 runs to 15 residues. The V gene end was trimmed by 6 bases and the J gene end by 9 bases; junction bases not matched to a gene: 11. CDR1 and CDR2 from the germline V gene are MNHNY and SVGAGI (reference sequence). Here the CDR3 reads CASSAGTVGGSPLHF. As DNA, the CDR3 is TGTGCCAGCAGCGCCGGGACAGTCGGCGGTTCACCCCTCCACTTT.

The chain carries TRBV28 and TRBJ1-1, with TRBD1 identical over 8 bases. The CDR3 runs to 16 residues. V shed 6 bases and J 1 base; nucleotides not matched to a gene: 10. CDR1 MDHEN and CDR2 SYDVKM come from the germline V gene. The CDR3 sequence is CASRVTGGTENTEAFF. CDR3 coding DNA: TGTGCCAGCAGGGTAACAGGGGGGACCGAGAACACTGAAGCTTTCTTT. The full variable domain, in which reference TRBV28 and TRBJ1-1 provide the parts outside the CDR3, is DVKVTQSSRYLVKRTGEKVFLECVQDMDHENMFWYRQDPGLGLRLIYFSYDVKMKEKGDIPEGYSVSREKKERFSLILESASTNQTSMYLCASRVTGGTENTEAFFGQGTRLTVV.

The J gene is TRBJ1-1, the V gene TRBV2; D not resolved. Per germline, CDR1 SNHLY and CDR2 FYNNEI. The CDR3 length is 14 residues. Trimming removed 8 bases at V and 2 bases at J, with 15 bases between. CDR3 protein: CASGVTAGNTEAFF. The CDR3 coding sequence is TGTGCCAGCGGTGTCACGGCAGGAAACACTGAAGCTTTCTTT.

The chain has TRBV2 and TRBJ1-1; D is perhaps TRBD1 (5 bases). Germline values: CDR1 SNHLY, CDR2 FYNNEI. This CDR3 spans 14 amino acids. Trimming took 7 bases from V and 5 from J, leaving 17 bases between them. In nucleotides, the CDR3 is TGTGCCAGCAATCTAGCGGGGGTTTTAACTGAAGCTTTCTTT. Translated: CASNLAGVLTEAFF.

The chain couples TRBV6-5 to TRBJ1-5, with a possible D match to TRBD1 (6 bases). The CDR3 covers 15 residues. Germline-derived CDR1 and CDR2 are MNHEY and SVGAGI. Trimming shortened V by 4 bases and J by 4 bases, and 14 bases separated the two germline ends. The CDR3 region is CASSFSGQRNQPQHF. The CDR3 nucleotides are TGTGCCAGCAGTTTTTCAGGACAGCGAAATCAGCCCCAGCATTTT.

V is TRBV19 and J is TRBJ1-4; maybe TRBD1 (6 bases). The CDR3 extends over 15 amino acids. The germline V gene encodes CDR1 LNHDA and CDR2 SQIVND (reference sequence). V lost 4 bases and J lost 1, with 10 bases in between. CDR3 region: CASSKRTVTNEKLFF. The CDR3 DNA reads as TGTGCCAGTAGTAAGCGGACAGTAACTAATGAAAAACTGTTTTTT.

The chain employs TRBV5-4 and TRBJ1-4; D is unclear. Germline V gives CDR1 SGHNT, CDR2 YYREEE (reference sequence). With 0 bases removed from V and 0 bases from J, the gap between germline ends came to 3 bases. The CDR3 is 14 amino acids. CDR3 sequence reads: CASSLGATNEKLFF. CDR3 in DNA: TGTGCCAGCAGCTTGGGCGCAACTAATGAAAAACTGTTTTTT.

V usage is TRBV18 and J usage is TRBJ1-4, with D possibly matching TRBD1 (6 bases). Looked up from germline, CDR1 is KGHSH and CDR2 is LQKENI. V lost 3 bases, J lost 5 bases, and 13 bases lay in between. The CDR3 runs 15 residues. The CDR3 bases are TGTGCCAGCTCACCGCTACAGGGCCTAAATGAAAAACTGTTTTTT. It translates to CASSPLQGLNEKLFF.

The chain links TRBV2 to TRBJ2-3; possibly TRBD2 for D (7 bases). V lost 8 bases, J lost 4 bases, and 19 bases lay in between. The CDR3 sequence is 15 residues long. In germline, CDR1 is SNHLY, CDR2 FYNNEI. DNA of the CDR3: TGTGCCAGCCGATGGGGGGCGGGAGCGGCAGATACGCAGTATTTT. Protein sequence: CASRWGAGAADTQYF.

V usage is TRBV2 and J usage is TRBJ2-5, with 7 bases fitting TRBD1. Germline loops: CDR1 SNHLY, CDR2 FYNNEI. V lost 7 bases and J lost 4; bases outside the gene matches: 9. This CDR3 is 14 amino acids long. The CDR3: CASNRQGRGETQYF. DNA for the CDR3: TGTGCCAGCAATAGACAGGGTAGGGGAGAGACCCAGTACTTC.

The chain is built from TRBV5-4 and TRBJ2-3, with TRBD2 matching 10 bases. Trimming at V came to 4 bases and at J to 0 bases, leaving 8 bases not matched to a gene. There are 17 residues in the CDR3. Germline V lookup: CDR1 SGHNT, CDR2 YYREEE (reference sequence). For the CDR3, the DNA is TGTGCCAGCAGCAAATCTAGCGGGGGTGCTAGCACAGATACGCAGTATTTT. This encodes CASSKSSGGASTDTQYF.

The V call is TRBV19, the J call TRBJ2-3; 8 bases agree with TRBD1. CDR3 length equals 13 residues. V lost 8 bases to trimming and J lost 5 bases; unmatched junction nucleotides: 6. From germline, CDR1 is LNHDA and CDR2 SQIVND (reference sequence). The CDR3 DNA follows: TGTGCCAGTCAGGACAGGGCGGGAGATACGCAGTATTTT. Protein sequence: CASQDRAGDTQYF.

This chain uses TRBV24-1 with TRBJ1-2; TRBD1 might be the D (5 bases). In germline, CDR1 is KGHDR, CDR2 SFDVKD. The CDR3 contains 14 residues. Trimming stripped 4 bases from V and 2 bases from J, with 10 bases between. In DNA, the CDR3 is TGTGCCACCAGTGACCACCGACAGAACTATGGCTACACCTTC. Protein product: CATSDHRQNYGYTF.

This rearrangement joins TRBV27 to TRBJ2-7; 8 nucleotides align to TRBD2. This CDR3 contains 15 residues. Trimming removed 3 bases from V and 3 bases from J; junction bases left unmatched: 7. Germline loops: CDR1 MNHEY, CDR2 SMNVEV (reference sequence). The CDR3 sequence is CASSLRTGTSYEQYF. The CDR3 DNA reads TGTGCCAGCAGTTTGAGGACCGGGACTAGCTACGAGCAGTACTTC.

V gene TRBV5-1 combines with J gene TRBJ1-2, with 12 positions matching TRBD1. Per germline, CDR1 SGHRS and CDR2 YFSETQ. There are 16 residues in the CDR3. After removal of 3 bases from V and 4 bases from J, the junction contained 7 bases not matched to a gene. CDR3 protein: CASSSGQGAVSYGYTF. Here the CDR3 DNA reads TGCGCCAGCAGCTCGGGACAGGGGGCTGTCTCCTATGGCTACACCTTC.

The CDR3 protein is CASSIGREGHQPQHF. The CDR3 nucleotides read TGTGCCAGTAGTATCGGCAGGGAGGGGCACCAGCCCCAGCATTTT. V usage is TRBV19 and J usage is TRBJ1-5; perhaps TRBD1 as D (5 bases). The CDR3 is made up of 15 amino acids. V was clipped by 3 bases and J by 7 bases, with 16 bases between them. Germline CDR1 reads LNHDA; CDR2 reads SQIVND (reference sequence).

This CDR3 reads CASSARGGYTGELFF. The CDR3 DNA reads as TGTGCCAGCAGCGCACGGGGGGGCTACACCGGGGAGCTGTTTTTT. The V gene is TRBV11-2, the J gene TRBJ2-2; 8 bases align to TRBD2. V dropped 5 bases and J dropped 3; count of bases not matched to a gene: 5. CDR3 length: 15 residues. Germline loops: CDR1 SGHAT, CDR2 FQNNGV.

This sequence joins TRBV5-1 and TRBJ2-5; TRBD2 is a possible D gene (6 bases). From germline, CDR1 is SGHRS and CDR2 YFSETQ. The CDR3 contains 14 residues. Trimming removed 4 bases at V and 4 bases at J, with 14 bases between. In nucleotides, the CDR3 is TGCGCCAGCAGCAACCCGGGAGATGGAGAGACCCAGTACTTC. It specifies CASSNPGDGETQYF.

A few counts support this clone. This sequence joins TRBV12-3 or TRBV12-4 and TRBJ1-4, with D possibly being TRBD1 (5 bases). V gave up 5 bases and J gave up 8 bases, with 12 bases separating them. CDR3 length: 13 amino acids. CDR3 nucleotides: TGTGCCAGCAGTACCCAGGGTAACGAAAAACTGTTTTTT. It encodes CASSTQGNEKLFF.

This clone was detected once. The V call is TRBV4-1, the J call TRBJ1-3, with a possible D match to TRBD1 (6 bases). Trimming removed 3 bases from V and 5 bases from J, with 14 bases in between. Germline values: CDR1 MGHRA, CDR2 YSYEKL. The CDR3 loop spans 15 amino acids. The CDR3 DNA is TGCGCCAGCAGCCAGGTACAGGGTTTAAGAAACACCATATATTTT. It is translated as CASSQVQGLRNTIYF.